This T cell receptor beta chain was identified in a study of long-term antiretroviral therapy in people with HIV. Findings and limits, study-wide: Transplant-donor-level diversity was not reached after ART, though diversity increased. Clones expanded before ART dominated the repertoire at all time points.

To note about this clone: Its antigen remains unidentified.

Trimming stripped 4 bases from V and 4 bases from J, with 14 bases between. Per germline, CDR1 SGHNT and CDR2 YYREEE (reference sequence). The CDR3 covers 15 residues. Investigators performed immunoSEQ version v3.0 at survey level. This table comes from immunoSEQ multiplex PCR, and its TCRdb copy is limited to in-frame clones, with some not included. The sample yields roughly 29,000 clones, around three quarters seen once. Source: unsorted PBMCs, taken 0.3 years after starting antiretroviral therapy. V and J are TRBV5-4 and TRBJ2-2; D is unclear. The source is a man between 35 and 55 years old with HIV. In nucleotides, the CDR3 is TGTGCCAGCAGCCCTACCCGGGTGCCCACCGGGGAGCTGTTTTTT. This translates into CASSPTRVPTGELFF.